This T cell receptor beta chain stems from a study of STAT5B mutations in CD4+ large granular lymphocyte leukemia. Study overall: Among healthy controls, a particular HLA allele went with more CDR3 'QG' motifs.

Study-level results: Patient CD4-sorted repertoires looked more clonal than healthy CD4+ repertoires, even without putative leukemic clones. Compared with healthy controls (2/35), patient top clones favored TRBV06 (8/27).

V was pared by 1 base and J by 2 bases, with 2 bases of the junction left unmatched. The germline V gene encodes CDR1 SGHDT and CDR2 YYEEEE. This CDR3 contains 15 residues. Original processing methods: Lowest detectable productive clonotype frequency was 2.59 x 10-5. Assay: immunoSEQ multiplex PCR; the TCRdb copy retains only in-frame clones and omits some. Clone size and V and J calls were adopted from that table, with D and trimming inferred from the DNA. The data show 37,000 or so clones, about four fifths seen once. Points on this clone: No antigen is known for it.

Sequencing was carried out using CD4+ T cells from blood buffy coats. The source of this sequence is a human donor in good health. This chain uses TRBV5-6 with TRBJ2-3, with 9 bases identical to TRBD1. The CDR3 DNA sequence: TGTGCCAGCAGCTTGCTACAGGGGGCCACAGATACGCAGTATTTT. It encodes CASSLLQGATDTQYF. The variable domain in full, with the rest retrieved from reference TRBV5-6 and TRBJ2-3, is DAGVTQSPTHLIKTRGQQVTLRCSPKSGHDTVSWYQQALGQGPQFIFQYYEEEERQRGNFPDRFSGHQFPNYSSELNVNALLLGDSALYLCASSLLQGATDTQYFGPGTRLTVL.